Shown below are 8 T cell receptor beta chains from a single sample sequenced in a study of blood T cells in healthy people across ages. Using a J-beta primer mix together with a sample-barcoded 5' primer, a second PCR was run for roughly 7 to 11 cycles. Each CDR3 protein is one row after TCRdb ran MiXCR on the 5' RACE reads. The sample holds roughly 900,000 distinct CDR3 sequences, under 35% seen once. Material: blood. Receptors were obtained from a woman older than 75 in good health.

About this clonotype: A read error may be the cause here, since a much bigger clone is one base away. This chain connects TRBV7-6 to TRBJ2-7, with 10 bases that match TRBD1. With 5 bases clipped from V and 4 bases from J, the junction kept 14 bases outside the gene matches. This CDR3 contains 17 residues. Germline assignment: CDR1 SGHVS and CDR2 FNYEAQ. The CDR3 DNA follows: TGTGCCAGCAGCACTAGAGGCCAGCGGGACAGGGGATACGAGCAGTACTTC. It yields the protein CASSTRGQRDRGYEQYF. The whole variable domain, filled in from reference TRBV7-6 and TRBJ2-7, reads GAGVSQSPRYKVTKRGQDVALRCDPISGHVSLYWYRQALGQGPEFLTYFNYEAQQDKSGLPNDRFSAERPEGSISTLTIQRTEQRDSAMYRCASSTRGQRDRGYEQYFGPGTRLTVT.

Of note for this clonotype: The germline gene is not matched at one end of the junction; a read error may be the cause. The chain uses TRBV4-1 and TRBJ2-4, with a weak D call TRBD2 (6 bases). Matching the DNA end better, TRBJ2-7 makes the J call doubtful. The germline V gene encodes CDR1 MGHRA and CDR2 YSYEKL. The CDR3 length is 14 residues. CDR3 protein: CTSSQDSGALEQYF. The CDR3 bases are TGCACCAGCAGCCAAGATTCGGGAGCCCTCGAGCAGTACTTC.

This clonotype was picked up a small number of times. The chain links TRBV19 to TRBJ1-6, with D uncertain. V lost 3 bases to trimming and J lost 0 bases, with 9 bases between them. CDR3 length: 16 residues. Per germline, CDR1 LNHDA and CDR2 SQIVND (reference sequence). CDR3 residues: CASSIGGGSYNSPLHF. In DNA form, the CDR3 reads TGTGCCAGTAGTATCGGTGGAGGCTCCTATAATTCACCCCTCCACTTT.

This clonotype was observed a few times. The rearrangement links TRBV5-6 to TRBJ2-6, with D possibly TRBD1 on 5 matching bases. Germline values: CDR1 SGHDT, CDR2 YYEEEE. The CDR3 has 16 residues. V was clipped by 1 base and J by 1 base, with 9 bases between them. CDR3 nucleotide sequence: TGTGCCAGCAGCTTGTTATCAGGGTCTGGGGCCAACGTCCTGACTTTC. Protein: CASSLLSGSGANVLTF.

V and J are TRBV5-1 and TRBJ1-1; TRBD1 might be the D (5 bases). CDR1 is SGHRS and CDR2 is YFSETQ in the germline V gene. The V end lost 4 bases, the J end lost 2 bases, and 9 bases lay between the germline ends. The CDR3 spans 13 residues. CDR3 protein: CASSVRDNTEAFF. The CDR3 region has the DNA TGCGCCAGCAGCGTCCGGGACAACACTGAAGCTTTCTTT.

This clonotype was counted a few times. The junction departs from germline at one end; a sequencing error may be responsible. V usage is TRBV10-3 and J usage is TRBJ1-4; 9 positions agree with TRBD1. The CDR3 is made up of 14 amino acids. CDR1 is ENHRY and CDR2 is SYGVKD in the germline V gene. The DNA of the CDR3 is TGTGCCACCGCCGGGACAGGGAGTAATGAAAAACGGTTTTTT. Encoded protein: CATAGTGSNEKRFF.

This chain uses TRBV28 with TRBJ1-5; possibly TRBD1 for D (5 bases). The CDR3 is 16 amino acids. Trimming stripped 3 bases from V and 0 bases from J, with 12 bases between. CDR1 is MDHEN, CDR2 SYDVKM, per germline. The CDR3 bases are TGTGCCAGCAGTTTCTCTCGGGGCTATAGCAATCAGCCCCAGCATTTT. It specifies CASSFSRGYSNQPQHF.

This clonotype has a count of ten or more. V gene TRBV10-3 combines with J gene TRBJ1-2; maybe TRBD1 (5 bases). V lost 3 bases and J lost 8, with 13 bases in between. This CDR3 is 13 amino acids long. The germline gives CDR1 ENHRY, CDR2 SYGVKD. This chain's CDR3 is CAISDRQGTGYTF. The CDR3 DNA reads TGTGCCATCAGTGATCGGCAGGGTACGGGCTACACCTTC.